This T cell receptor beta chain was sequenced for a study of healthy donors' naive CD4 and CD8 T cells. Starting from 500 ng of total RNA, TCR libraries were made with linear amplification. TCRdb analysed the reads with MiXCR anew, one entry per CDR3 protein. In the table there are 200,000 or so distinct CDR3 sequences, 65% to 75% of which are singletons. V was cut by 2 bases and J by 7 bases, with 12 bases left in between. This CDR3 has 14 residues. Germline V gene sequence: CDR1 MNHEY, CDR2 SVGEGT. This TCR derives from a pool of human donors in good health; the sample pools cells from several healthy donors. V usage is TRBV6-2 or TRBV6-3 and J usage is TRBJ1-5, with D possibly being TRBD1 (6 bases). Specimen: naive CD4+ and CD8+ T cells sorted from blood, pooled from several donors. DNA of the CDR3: TGTGCCAGCAGTTACGTTGACAGGTCCCAGCCCCAGCATTTT. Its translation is CASSYVDRSQPQHF.